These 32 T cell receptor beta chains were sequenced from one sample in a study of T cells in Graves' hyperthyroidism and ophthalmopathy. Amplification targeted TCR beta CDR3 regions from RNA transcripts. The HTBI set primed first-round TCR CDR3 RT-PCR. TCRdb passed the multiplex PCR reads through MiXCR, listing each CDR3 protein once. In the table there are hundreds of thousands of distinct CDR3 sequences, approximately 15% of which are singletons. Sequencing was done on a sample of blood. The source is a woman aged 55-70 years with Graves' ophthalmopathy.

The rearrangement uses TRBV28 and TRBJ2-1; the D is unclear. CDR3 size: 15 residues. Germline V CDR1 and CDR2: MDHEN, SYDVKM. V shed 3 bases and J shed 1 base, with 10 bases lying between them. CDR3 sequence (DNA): TGTGCCAGCAGTTTTCGTGTACTTTCCTACAATGAGCAGTTCTTC. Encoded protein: CASSFRVLSYNEQFF.

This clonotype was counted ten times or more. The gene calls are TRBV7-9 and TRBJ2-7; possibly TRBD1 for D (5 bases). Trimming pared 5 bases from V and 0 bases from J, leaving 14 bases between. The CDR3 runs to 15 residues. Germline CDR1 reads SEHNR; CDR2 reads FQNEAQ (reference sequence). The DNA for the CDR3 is TGTGCCAGCAGCCTACTCGACAGTAGCTCCTACGAGCAGTACTTC. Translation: CASSLLDSSSYEQYF.

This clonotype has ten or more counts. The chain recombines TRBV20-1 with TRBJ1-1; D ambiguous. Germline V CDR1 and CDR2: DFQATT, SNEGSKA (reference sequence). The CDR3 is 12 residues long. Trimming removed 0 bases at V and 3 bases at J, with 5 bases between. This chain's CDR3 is CSARDSYTEAFF. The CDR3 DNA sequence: TGCAGTGCTAGAGATTCTTACACTGAAGCTTTCTTT.

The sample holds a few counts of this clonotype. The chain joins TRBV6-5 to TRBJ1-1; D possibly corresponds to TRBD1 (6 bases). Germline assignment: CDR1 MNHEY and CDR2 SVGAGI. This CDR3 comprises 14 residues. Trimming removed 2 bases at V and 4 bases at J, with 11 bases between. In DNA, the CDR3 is TGTGCCAGCAGTTACCAAAGGGGGGGCACTGAAGCTTTCTTT. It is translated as CASSYQRGGTEAFF.

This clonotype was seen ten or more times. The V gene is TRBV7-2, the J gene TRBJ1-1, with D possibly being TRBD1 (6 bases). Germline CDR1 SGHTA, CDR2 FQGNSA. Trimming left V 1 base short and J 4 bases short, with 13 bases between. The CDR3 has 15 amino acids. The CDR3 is CASSLVRGASTEAFF. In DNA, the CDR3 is TGTGCCAGCAGCTTAGTCCGGGGGGCCAGCACTGAAGCTTTCTTT.

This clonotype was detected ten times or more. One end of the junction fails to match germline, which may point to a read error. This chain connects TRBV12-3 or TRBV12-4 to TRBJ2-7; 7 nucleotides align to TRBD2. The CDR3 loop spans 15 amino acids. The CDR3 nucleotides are TGTGCCAGCAGTATAGCAGGACTAGGTAACTACGAGCAGTACTTC. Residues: CASSIAGLGNYEQYF.

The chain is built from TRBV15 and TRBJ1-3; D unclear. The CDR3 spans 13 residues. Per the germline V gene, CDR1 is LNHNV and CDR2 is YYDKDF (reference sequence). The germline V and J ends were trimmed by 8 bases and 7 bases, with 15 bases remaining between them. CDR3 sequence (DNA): TGTGCCACCGAGAACCAAGGTACCAACACCATATATTTT. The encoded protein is CATENQGTNTIYF. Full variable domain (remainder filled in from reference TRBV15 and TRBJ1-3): DAMVIQNPRYQVTQFGKPVTLSCSQTLNHNVMYWYQQKSSQAPKLLFHYYDKDFNNEADTPDNFQSRRPNTSFCFLDIRSPGLGDTAMYLCATENQGTNTIYFGEGSWLTVV.

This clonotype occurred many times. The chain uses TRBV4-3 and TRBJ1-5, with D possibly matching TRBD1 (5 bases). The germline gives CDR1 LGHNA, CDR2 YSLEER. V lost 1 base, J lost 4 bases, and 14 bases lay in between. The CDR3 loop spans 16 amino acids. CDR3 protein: CASSQGYSGGNQPQHF. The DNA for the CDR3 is TGCGCCAGCAGCCAAGGTTACAGTGGGGGGAATCAGCCCCAGCATTTT.

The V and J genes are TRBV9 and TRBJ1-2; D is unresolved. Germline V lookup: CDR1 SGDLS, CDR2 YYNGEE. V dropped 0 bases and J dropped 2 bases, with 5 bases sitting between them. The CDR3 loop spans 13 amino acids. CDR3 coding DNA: TGTGCCAGCAGCGTAGACAAGAACTATGGCTACACCTTC. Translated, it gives CASSVDKNYGYTF.

CDR3 DNA sequence: TGTGCCAGCAGCTCAACCGGGACAAAAGGCTACGAGCAGTACTTC. It translates to CASSSTGTKGYEQYF. The chain couples TRBV5-8 to TRBJ2-7; D possibly corresponds to TRBD1 (6 bases). With 3 bases removed from V and 3 bases from J, the gap between germline ends came to 16 bases. CDR3 length: 15 residues. CDR1 is SGHTS and CDR2 is YDEGEE in the germline V gene. Filled out from reference TRBV5-8 and TRBJ2-7, the complete variable domain reads EAGVTQSPTHLIKTRGQQATLRCSPISGHTSVYWYQQALGLGLQFLLWYDEGEERNRGNFPPRFSGRQFPNYSSELNVNALELEDSALYLCASSSTGTKGYEQYFGPGTRLTVT.

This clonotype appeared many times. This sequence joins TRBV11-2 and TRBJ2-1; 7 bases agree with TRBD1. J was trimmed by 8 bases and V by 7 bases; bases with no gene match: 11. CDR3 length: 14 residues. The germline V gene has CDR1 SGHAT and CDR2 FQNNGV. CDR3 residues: CASTLTGKIDEQFF. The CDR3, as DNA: TGTGCCAGCACCTTGACAGGGAAGATCGATGAGCAGTTCTTC. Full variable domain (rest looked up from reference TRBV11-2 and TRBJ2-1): EAGVAQSPRYKIIEKRQSVAFWCNPISGHATLYWYQQILGQGPKLLIQFQNNGVVDDSQLPKDRFSAERLKGVDSTLKIQPAKLEDSAVYLCASTLTGKIDEQFFGPGTRLTVL.

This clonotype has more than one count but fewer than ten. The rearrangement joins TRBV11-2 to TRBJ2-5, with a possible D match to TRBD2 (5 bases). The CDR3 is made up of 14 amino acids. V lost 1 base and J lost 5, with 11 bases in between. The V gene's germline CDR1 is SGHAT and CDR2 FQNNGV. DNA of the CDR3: TGTGCCAGCAGCTTAGTGGTCCGCGGGGAGACCCAGTACTTC. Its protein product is CASSLVVRGETQYF.

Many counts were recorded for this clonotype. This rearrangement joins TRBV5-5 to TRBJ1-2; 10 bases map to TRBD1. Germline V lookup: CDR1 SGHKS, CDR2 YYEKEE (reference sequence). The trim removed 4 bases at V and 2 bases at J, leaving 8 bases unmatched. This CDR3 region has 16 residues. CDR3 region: CASSPVPGQGNYGYTF. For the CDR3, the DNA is TGTGCCAGCAGCCCCGTCCCGGGACAGGGGAACTATGGCTACACCTTC.

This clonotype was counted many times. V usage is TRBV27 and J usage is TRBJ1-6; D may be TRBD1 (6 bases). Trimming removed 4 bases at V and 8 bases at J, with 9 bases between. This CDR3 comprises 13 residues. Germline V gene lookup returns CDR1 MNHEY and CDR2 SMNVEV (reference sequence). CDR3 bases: TGTGCCAGCAGTTGGGGGGCGGATTCACCCCTCCACTTT. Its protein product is CASSWGADSPLHF.

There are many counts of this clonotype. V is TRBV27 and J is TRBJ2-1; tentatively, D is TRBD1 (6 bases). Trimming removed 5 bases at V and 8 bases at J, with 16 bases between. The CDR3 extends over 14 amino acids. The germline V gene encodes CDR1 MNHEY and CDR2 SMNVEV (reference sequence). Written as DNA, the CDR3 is TGTGCCAGCAGTCTCATAGTGGGGGCTGATGAGCAGTTCTTC. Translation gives CASSLIVGADEQFF.

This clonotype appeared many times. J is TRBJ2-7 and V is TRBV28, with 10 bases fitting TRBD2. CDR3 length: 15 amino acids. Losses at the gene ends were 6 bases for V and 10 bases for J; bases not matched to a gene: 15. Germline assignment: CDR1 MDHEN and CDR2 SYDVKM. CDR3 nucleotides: TGTGCCAGCAGCCCTCGCGGGCTAGCGGGAGAAGAACAGTACTTC. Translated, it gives CASSPRGLAGEEQYF.

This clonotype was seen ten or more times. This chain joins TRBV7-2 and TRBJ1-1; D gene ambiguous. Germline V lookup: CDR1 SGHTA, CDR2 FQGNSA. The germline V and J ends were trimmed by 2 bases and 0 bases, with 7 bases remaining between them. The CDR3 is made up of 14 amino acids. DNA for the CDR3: TGTGCCAGCAGCTTAAAGAGAATGAACACTGAAGCTTTCTTT. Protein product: CASSLKRMNTEAFF.

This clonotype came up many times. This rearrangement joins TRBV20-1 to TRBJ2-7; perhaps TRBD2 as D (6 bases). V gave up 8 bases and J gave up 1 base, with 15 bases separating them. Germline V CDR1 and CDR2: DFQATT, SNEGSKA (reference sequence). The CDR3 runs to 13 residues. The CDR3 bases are TGCAGTCTCGGGACTTCTATATCCTACGAGCAGTACTTC. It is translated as CSLGTSISYEQYF.

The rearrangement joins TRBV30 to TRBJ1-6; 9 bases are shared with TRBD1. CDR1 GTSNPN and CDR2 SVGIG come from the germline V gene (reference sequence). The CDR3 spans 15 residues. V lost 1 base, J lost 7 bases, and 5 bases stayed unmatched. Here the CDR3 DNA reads TGTGCCTGGAGTGAAGGGACAGGGACGAATTCACCCCTCCACTTT. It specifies CAWSEGTGTNSPLHF.

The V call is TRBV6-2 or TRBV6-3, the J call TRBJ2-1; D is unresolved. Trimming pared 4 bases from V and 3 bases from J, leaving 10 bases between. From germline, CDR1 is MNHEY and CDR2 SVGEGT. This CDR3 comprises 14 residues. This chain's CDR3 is CASSWADHYNEQFF. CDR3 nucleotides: TGTGCCAGCAGTTGGGCAGATCACTACAATGAGCAGTTCTTC.

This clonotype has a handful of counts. The CDR3 here is CAWSQGFGEKLFF. DNA for the CDR3: TGTGCCTGGAGCCAAGGGTTCGGCGAAAAACTGTTTTTT. The genes are TRBV30 and TRBJ1-4; D not certain. Germline V CDR1 and CDR2: GTSNPN, SVGIG (reference sequence). CDR3 length: 13 residues. Trimming pared 3 bases from V and 8 bases from J, leaving 13 bases between.

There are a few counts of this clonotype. CDR3 bases: TGTGCCAGCAGCCAAGATCCATTCCCTAGCGGGAGCACAGATACGCAGTATTTT. Translated, it gives CASSQDPFPSGSTDTQYF. The chain joins TRBV3-1 to TRBJ2-3; 8 positions agree with TRBD2. J gave up 0 bases and V 0 bases, and 8 bases lay outside the gene matches. This CDR3 region has 18 residues. The germline V gene encodes CDR1 LGHDT and CDR2 YNNKEL (reference sequence).

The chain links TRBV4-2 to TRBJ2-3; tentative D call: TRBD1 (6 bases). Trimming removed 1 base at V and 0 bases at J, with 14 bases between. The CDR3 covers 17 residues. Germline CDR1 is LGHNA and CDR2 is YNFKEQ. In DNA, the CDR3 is TGTGCCAGCAGCCAAGCCTTGGGGGCATCTAGCACAGATACGCAGTATTTT. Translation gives CASSQALGASSTDTQYF.

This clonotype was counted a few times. The DNA of the CDR3 is TGCGCCAGCAGCCGTCTGGCTAGCTTGAGAGAGACCCAGTACTTC. It specifies CASSRLASLRETQYF. The chain links TRBV5-1 to TRBJ2-5; a weak D match, TRBD2 (5 bases). The CDR3 totals 15 residues. Trimming cost V 4 bases and J 4 bases, with 17 bases left between them. The germline V gene encodes CDR1 SGHRS and CDR2 YFSETQ. The full variable domain, its missing parts supplied by reference TRBV5-1 and TRBJ2-5, is KAGVTQTPRYLIKTRGQQVTLSCSPISGHRSVSWYQQTPGQGLQFLFEYFSETQRNKGNFPGRFSGRQFSNSRSEMNVSTLELGDSALYLCASSRLASLRETQYFGPGTRLLVL.

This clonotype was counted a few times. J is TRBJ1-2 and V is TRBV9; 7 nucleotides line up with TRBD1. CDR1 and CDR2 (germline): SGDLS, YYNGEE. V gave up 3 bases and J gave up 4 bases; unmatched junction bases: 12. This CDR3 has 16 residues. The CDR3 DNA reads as TGTGCCAGCAGCGCCCAGGCGGGACAGATTCTCTATGGCTACACCTTC. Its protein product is CASSAQAGQILYGYTF.

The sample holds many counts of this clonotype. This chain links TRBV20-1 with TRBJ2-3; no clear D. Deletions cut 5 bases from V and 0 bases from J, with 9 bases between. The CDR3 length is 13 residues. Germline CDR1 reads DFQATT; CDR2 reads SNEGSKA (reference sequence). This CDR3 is CSAPDGSTDTQYF. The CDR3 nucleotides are TGCAGTGCTCCAGACGGAAGCACAGATACGCAGTATTTT.

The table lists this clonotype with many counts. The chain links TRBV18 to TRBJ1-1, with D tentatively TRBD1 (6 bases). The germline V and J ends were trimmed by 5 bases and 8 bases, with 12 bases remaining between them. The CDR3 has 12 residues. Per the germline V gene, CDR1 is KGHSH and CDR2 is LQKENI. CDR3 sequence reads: CASSENREEAFF. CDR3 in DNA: TGTGCCAGCTCAGAAAACAGGGAAGAAGCTTTCTTT.

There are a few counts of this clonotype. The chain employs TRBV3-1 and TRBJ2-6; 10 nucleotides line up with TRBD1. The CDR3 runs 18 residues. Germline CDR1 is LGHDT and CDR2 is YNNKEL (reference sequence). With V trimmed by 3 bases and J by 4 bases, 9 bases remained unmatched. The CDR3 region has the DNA TGTGCCAGCAGCCATGCTCCCGGGACAGGGGTCGGGGCCAACGTCCTGACTTTC. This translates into CASSHAPGTGVGANVLTF.

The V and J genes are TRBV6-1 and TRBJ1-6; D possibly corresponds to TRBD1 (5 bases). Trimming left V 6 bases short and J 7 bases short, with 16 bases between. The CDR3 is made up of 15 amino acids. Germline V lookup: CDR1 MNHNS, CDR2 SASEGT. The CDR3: CASSTSGTANSPLHF. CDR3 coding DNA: TGTGCCAGCAGCACTTCCGGGACTGCCAATTCACCCCTCCACTTT.

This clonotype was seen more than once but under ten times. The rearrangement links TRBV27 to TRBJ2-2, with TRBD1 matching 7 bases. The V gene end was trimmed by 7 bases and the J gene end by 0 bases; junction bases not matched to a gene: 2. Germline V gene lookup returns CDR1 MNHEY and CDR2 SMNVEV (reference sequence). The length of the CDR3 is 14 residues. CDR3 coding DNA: TGTGCCAGCACTACAGGGGCGAACACCGGGGAGCTGTTTTTT. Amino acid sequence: CASTTGANTGELFF.

CDR3 sequence: CASSQHRDRGRVLGEQYF. The DNA for the CDR3 is TGTGCCAGCAGCCAACACCGGGACAGGGGGCGCGTTCTCGGCGAGCAGTACTTC. V and J are TRBV5-4 and TRBJ2-7; 12 nucleotides line up with TRBD1. The J segment lost 6 bases and the V segment lost 4 bases, leaving 17 bases of the junction unmatched. CDR1 is SGHNT and CDR2 is YYREEE in the germline V gene (reference sequence). The CDR3 length is 18 residues.

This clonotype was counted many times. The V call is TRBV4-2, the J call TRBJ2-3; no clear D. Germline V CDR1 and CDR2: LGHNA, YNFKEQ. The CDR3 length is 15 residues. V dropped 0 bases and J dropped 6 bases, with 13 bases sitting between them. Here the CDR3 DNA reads TGTGCCAGCAGCCAAGATCTGGCCACTGGGGATACGCAGTATTTT. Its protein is CASSQDLATGDTQYF.